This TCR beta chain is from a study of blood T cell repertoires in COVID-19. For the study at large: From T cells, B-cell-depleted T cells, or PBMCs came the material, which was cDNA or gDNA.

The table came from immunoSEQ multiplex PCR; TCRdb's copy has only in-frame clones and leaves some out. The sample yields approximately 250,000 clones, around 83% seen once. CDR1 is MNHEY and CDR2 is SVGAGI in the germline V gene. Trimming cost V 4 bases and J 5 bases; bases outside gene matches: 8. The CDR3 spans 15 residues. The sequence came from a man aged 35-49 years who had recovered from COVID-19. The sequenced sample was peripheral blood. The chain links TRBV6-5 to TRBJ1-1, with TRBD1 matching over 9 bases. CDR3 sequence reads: CASSSVPGTGTEAFF. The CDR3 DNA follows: TGTGCCAGCAGTTCCGTCCCCGGGACAGGGACTGAAGCTTTCTTT.